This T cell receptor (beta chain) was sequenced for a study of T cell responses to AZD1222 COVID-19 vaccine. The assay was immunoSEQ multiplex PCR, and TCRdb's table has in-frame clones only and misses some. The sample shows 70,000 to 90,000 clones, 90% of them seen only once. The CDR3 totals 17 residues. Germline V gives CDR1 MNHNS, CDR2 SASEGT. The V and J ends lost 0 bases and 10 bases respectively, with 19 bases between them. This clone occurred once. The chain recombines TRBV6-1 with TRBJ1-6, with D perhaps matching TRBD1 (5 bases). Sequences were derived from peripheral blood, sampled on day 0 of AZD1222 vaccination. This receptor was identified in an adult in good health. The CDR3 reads CASSEALQGRVRSPLHF. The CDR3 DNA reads TGTGCCAGCAGTGAAGCGCTTCAGGGCAGGGTGCGGTCACCCCTCCACTTT.